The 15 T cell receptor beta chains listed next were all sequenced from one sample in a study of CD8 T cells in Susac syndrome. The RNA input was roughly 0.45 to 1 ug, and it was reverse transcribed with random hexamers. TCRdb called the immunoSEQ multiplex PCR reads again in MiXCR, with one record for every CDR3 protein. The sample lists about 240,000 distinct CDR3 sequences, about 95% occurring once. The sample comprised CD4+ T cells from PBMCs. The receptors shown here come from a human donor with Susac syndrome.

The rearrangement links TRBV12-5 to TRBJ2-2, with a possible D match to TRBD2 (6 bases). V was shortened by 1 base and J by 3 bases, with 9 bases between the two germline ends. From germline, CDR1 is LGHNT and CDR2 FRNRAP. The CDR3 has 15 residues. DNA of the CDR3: TGTGCTAGTGGTTTGGGCGGGACCTACACCGGGGAGCTGTTTTTT. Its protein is CASGLGGTYTGELFF.

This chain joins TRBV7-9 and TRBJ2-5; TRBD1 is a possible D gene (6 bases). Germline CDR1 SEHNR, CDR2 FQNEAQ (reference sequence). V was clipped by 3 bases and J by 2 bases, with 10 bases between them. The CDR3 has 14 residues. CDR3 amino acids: CASSFPQGQETQYF. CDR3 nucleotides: TGTGCCAGCAGCTTCCCACAGGGACAAGAGACCCAGTACTTC.

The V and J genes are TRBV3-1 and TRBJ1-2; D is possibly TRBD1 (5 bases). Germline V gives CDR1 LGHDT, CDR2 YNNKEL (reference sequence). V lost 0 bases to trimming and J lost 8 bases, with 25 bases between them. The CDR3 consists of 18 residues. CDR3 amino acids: CASSQEGTAFYGVSGYTF. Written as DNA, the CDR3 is TGTGCCAGCAGCCAAGAAGGGACGGCGTTCTATGGGGTCAGCGGCTACACCTTC.

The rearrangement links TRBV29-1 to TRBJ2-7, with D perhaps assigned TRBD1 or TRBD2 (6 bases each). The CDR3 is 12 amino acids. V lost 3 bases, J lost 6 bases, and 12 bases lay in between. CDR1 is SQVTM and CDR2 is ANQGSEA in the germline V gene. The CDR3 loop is CSVEEGTSEQYF. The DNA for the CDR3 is TGCAGCGTTGAGGAGGGGACATCCGAGCAGTACTTC.

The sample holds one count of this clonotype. CDR3 DNA sequence: TGTGCCATCAGTGGTGGACAGGGAACAGAAGCTTTCTTT. Translated, it gives CAISGGQGTEAFF. The chain recombines TRBV10-3 with TRBJ1-1; the match to TRBD1 covers 8 bases. The CDR3 has 13 amino acids. After removal of 4 bases from V and 8 bases from J, the junction contained 6 bases not matched to a gene. Germline V gives CDR1 ENHRY, CDR2 SYGVKD.

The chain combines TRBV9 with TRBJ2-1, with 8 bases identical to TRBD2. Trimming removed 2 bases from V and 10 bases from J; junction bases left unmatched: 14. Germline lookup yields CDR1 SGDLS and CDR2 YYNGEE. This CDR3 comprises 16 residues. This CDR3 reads CASSVSGSRYFGEQFF. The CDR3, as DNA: TGTGCCAGCAGCGTGAGCGGGAGTCGTTATTTTGGGGAGCAGTTCTTC.

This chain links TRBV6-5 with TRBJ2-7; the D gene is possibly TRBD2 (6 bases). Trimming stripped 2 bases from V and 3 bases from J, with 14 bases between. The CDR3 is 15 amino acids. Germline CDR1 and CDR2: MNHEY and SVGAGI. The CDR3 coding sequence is TGTGCCAGCAGTTACGACGGGAGCCCCCACTACGAGCAGTACTTC. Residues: CASSYDGSPHYEQYF.

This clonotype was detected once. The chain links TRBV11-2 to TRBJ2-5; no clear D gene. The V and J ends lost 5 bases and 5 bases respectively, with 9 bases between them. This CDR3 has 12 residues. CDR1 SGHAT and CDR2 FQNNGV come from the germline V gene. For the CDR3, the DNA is TGTGCCAGCAGCCCCGCAAGCGAGACCCAGTACTTC. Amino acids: CASSPASETQYF.

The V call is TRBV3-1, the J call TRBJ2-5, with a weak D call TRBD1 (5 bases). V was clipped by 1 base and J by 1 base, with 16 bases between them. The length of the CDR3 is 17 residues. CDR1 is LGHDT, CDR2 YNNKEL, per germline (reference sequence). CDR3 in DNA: TGTGCCAGCAGCCAAGGGAGTTGGACAACCATCCAAGAGACCCAGTACTTC. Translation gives CASSQGSWTTIQETQYF.

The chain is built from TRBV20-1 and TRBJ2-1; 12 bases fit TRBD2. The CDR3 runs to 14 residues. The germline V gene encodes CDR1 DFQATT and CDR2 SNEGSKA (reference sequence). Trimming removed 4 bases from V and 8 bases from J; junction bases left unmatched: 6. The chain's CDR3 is CSATGASGRDEQFF. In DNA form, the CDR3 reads TGCAGTGCTACGGGCGCTAGCGGGAGGGATGAGCAGTTCTTC.

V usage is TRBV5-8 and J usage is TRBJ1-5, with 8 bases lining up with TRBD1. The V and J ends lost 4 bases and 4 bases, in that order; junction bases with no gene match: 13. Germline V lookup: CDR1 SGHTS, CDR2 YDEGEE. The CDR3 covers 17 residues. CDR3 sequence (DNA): TGTGCCAGCAGCCCGTATAACGACAGGGGCTTTAATCAGCCCCAGCATTTT. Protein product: CASSPYNDRGFNQPQHF.

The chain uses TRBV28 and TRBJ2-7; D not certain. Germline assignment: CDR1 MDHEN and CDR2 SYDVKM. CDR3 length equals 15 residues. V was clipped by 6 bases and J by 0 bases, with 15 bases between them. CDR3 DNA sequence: TGTGCCAGCAGCCCTACCCAGGCGATCTCCTACGAGCAGTACTTC. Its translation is CASSPTQAISYEQYF. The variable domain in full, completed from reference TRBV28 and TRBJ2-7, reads DVKVTQSSRYLVKRTGEKVFLECVQDMDHENMFWYRQDPGLGLRLIYFSYDVKMKEKGDIPEGYSVSREKKERFSLILESASTNQTSMYLCASSPTQAISYEQYFGPGTRLTVT.

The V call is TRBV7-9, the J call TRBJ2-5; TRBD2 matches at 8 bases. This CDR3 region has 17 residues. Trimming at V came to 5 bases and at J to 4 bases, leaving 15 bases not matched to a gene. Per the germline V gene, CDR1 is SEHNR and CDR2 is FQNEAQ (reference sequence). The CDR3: CASSRGTAGGGGETQYF. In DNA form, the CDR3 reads TGTGCCAGCAGCCGGGGTACGGCGGGAGGTGGAGGAGAGACCCAGTACTTC.

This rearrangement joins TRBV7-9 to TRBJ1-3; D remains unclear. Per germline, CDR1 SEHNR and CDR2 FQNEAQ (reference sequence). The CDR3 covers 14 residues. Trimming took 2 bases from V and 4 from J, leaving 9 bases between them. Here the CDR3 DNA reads TGTGCCAGCAGCTTATCAGGAACCGGAAACACCATATATTTT. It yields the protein CASSLSGTGNTIYF.

As DNA, the CDR3 is TGTGCCAGCTCACCAAGGTCAGGACAACTCGAGGTAGATACGCAGTATTTT. It codes for CASSPRSGQLEVDTQYF. V gene TRBV18 combines with J gene TRBJ2-3; TRBD1 is a possible D gene (5 bases). The CDR3 length is 17 residues. CDR1 is KGHSH and CDR2 is LQKENI in the germline V gene. V was shortened by 2 bases and J by 5 bases, with 20 bases between the two germline ends.